The clone carrying this TCR beta chain was counted a single time. Antigen: not known. The junction differs from germline at one of its ends, possibly a read error. The data stem from a study of T cell responses to AZD1222 COVID-19 vaccine. Germline CDR1 and CDR2: DFQATT and SNEGSKA (reference sequence). The CDR3 runs 11 residues. Regarding the study as a whole: A mostly white British donor set with more females was recruited, and clonal diversity was possibly underestimated.

The analysis combined second doses at about 4 or about 12 weeks. Sequencing used immunoSEQ multiplex PCR; TCRdb keeps in-frame clones, though not all of them. The data hold some 78,000 clones, with 83% observed a single time. The TCR was taken from an adult who received the AZD1222 COVID-19 vaccine. Sequences were derived from peripheral blood, sampled 28 days after the second AZD1222 dose. The chain combines TRBV20-1 with TRBJ2-2, with D unresolved. CDR3 region: CSARDTGELFF. In DNA, the CDR3 is TGCAGTGCCAGAGACACCGGGGAGCTGTTTTTT.